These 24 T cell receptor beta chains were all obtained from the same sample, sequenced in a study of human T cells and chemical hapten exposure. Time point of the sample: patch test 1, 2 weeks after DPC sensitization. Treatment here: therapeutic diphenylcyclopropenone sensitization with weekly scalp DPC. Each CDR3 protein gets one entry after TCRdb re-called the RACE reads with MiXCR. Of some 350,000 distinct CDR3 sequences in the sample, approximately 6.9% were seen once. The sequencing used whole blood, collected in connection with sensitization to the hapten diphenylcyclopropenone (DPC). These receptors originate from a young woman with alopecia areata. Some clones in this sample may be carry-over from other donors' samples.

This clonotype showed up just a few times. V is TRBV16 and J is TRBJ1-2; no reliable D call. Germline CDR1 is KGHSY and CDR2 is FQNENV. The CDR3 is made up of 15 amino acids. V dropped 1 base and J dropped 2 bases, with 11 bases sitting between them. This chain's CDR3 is CASSQWAQRNYGYTF. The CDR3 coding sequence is TGTGCCAGCAGCCAATGGGCCCAAAGGAACTATGGCTACACCTTC.

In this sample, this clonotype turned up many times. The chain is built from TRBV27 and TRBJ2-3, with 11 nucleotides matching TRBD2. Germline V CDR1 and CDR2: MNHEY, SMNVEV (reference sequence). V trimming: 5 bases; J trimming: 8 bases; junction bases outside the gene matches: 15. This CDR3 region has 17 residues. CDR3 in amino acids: CASSALRLAGLSVTQYF. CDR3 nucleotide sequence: TGTGCCAGCAGTGCGCTCCGACTAGCGGGGCTGAGTGTTACGCAGTATTTT.

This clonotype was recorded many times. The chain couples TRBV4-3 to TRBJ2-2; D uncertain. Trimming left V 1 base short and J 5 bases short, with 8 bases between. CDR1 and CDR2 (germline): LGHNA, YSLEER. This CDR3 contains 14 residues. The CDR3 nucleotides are TGCGCCAGCAGCCAAGTAGGCAGGACCGGGGAGCTGTTTTTT. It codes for CASSQVGRTGELFF.

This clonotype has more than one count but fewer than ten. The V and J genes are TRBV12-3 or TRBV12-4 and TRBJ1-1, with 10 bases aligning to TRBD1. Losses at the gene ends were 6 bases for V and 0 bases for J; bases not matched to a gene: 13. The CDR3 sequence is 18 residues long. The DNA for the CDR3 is TGTGCCAGCAGACCCCCCACCGGGACAGGGGCTTTGAACACTGAAGCTTTCTTT. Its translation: CASRPPTGTGALNTEAFF.

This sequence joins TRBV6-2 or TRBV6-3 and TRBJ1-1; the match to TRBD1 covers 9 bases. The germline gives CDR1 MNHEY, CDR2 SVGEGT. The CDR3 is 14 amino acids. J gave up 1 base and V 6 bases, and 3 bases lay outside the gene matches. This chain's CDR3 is CASRRDRENTEAFF. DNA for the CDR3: TGTGCCAGCAGGCGGGACAGGGAGAACACTGAAGCTTTCTTT.

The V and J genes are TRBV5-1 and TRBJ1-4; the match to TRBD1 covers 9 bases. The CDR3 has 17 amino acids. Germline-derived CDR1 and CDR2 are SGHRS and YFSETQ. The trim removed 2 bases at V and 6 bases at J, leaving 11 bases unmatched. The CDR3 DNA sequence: TGCGCCAGCAGCTTTACCCTGGGACAGGGAGAGCATGAAAAACTGTTTTTT. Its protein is CASSFTLGQGEHEKLFF.

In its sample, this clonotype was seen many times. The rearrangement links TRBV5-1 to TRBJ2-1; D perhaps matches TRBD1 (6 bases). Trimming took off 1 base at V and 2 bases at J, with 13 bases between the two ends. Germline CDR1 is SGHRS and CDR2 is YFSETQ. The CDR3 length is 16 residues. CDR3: CASSLSGTPTYNEQFF. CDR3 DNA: TGCGCCAGCAGCTTGTCCGGGACACCAACCTACAATGAGCAGTTCTTC. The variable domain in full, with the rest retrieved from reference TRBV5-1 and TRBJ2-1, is KAGVTQTPRYLIKTRGQQVTLSCSPISGHRSVSWYQQTPGQGLQFLFEYFSETQRNKGNFPGRFSGRQFSNSRSEMNVSTLELGDSALYLCASSLSGTPTYNEQFFGPGTRLTVL.

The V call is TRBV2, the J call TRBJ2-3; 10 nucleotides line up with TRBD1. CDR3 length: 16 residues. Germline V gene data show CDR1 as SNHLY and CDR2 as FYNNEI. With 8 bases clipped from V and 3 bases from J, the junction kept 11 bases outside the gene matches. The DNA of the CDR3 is TGTGCCAGCTCAGAAAGGGGGACAGGGGATACAGATACGCAGTATTTT. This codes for CASSERGTGDTDTQYF.

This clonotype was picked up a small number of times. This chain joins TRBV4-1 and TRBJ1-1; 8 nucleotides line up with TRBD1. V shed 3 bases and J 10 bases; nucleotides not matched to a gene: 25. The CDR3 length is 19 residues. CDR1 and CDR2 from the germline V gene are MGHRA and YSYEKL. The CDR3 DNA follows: TGCGCCAGCAGCCATTATAAAATAGGGACCGGACAGGGCATGGGGCGAGCTTTCTTT. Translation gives CASSHYKIGTGQGMGRAFF.

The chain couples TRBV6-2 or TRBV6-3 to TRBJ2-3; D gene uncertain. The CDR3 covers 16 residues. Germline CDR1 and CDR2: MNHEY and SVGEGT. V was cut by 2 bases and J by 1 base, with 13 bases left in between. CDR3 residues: CASSYRAAGGTDTQYF. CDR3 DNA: TGTGCCAGCAGTTACAGGGCTGCTGGGGGCACAGATACGCAGTATTTT.

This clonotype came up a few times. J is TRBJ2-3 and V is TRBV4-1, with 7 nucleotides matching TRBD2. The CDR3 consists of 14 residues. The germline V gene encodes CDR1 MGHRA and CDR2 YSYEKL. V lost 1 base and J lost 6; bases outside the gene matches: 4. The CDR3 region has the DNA TGCGCCAGCAGCCAAGTTAGCGGGCGGGATACGCAGTATTTT. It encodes CASSQVSGRDTQYF.

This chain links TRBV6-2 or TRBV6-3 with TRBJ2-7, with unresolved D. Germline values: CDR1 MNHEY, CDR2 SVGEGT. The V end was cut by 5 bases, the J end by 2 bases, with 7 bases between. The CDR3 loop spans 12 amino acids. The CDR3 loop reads CASSHVTYEQYF. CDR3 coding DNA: TGTGCCAGCAGTCACGTTACCTACGAGCAGTACTTC.

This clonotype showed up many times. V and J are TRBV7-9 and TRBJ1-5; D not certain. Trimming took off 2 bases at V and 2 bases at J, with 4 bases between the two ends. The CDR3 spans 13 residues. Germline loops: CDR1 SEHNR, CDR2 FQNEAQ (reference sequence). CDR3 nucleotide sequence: TGTGCCAGCAGCTTAAAAGGCAATCAGCCCCAGCATTTT. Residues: CASSLKGNQPQHF. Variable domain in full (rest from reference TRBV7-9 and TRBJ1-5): DTGVSQNPRHKITKRGQNVTFRCDPISEHNRLYWYRQTLGQGPEFLTYFQNEAQLEKSRLLSDRFSAERPKGSFSTLEIQRTEQGDSAMYLCASSLKGNQPQHFGDGTRLSIL.

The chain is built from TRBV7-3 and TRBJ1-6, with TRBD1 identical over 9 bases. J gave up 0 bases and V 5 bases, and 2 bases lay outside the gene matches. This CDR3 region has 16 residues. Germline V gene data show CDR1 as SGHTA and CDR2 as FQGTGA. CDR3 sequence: CASSKTGGSYNSPLHF. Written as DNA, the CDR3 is TGTGCCAGCAGCAAGACAGGGGGCTCCTATAATTCACCCCTCCACTTT. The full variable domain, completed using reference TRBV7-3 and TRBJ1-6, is GAGVSQTPSNKVTEKGKYVELRCDPISGHTALYWYRQSLGQGPEFLIYFQGTGAADDSGLPNDRFFAVRPEGSVSTLKIQRTERGDSAVYLCASSKTGGSYNSPLHFGNGTRLTVT.

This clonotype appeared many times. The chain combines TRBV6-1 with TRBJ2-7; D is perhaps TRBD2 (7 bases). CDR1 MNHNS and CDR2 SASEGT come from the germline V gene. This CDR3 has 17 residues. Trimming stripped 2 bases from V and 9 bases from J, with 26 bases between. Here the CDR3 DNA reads TGTGCCAGCAGTGAATTGGGGAGGGGGAGGCTTTTGGAAGTGCAGTACTTC. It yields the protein CASSELGRGRLLEVQYF.

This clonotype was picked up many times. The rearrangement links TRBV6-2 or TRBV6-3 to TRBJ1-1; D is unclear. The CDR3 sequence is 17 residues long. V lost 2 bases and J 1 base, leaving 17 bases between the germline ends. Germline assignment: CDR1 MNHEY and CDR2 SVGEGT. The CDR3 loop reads CASSYPQLGWANTEAFF. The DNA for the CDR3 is TGTGCCAGCAGTTACCCCCAGCTGGGTTGGGCGAACACTGAAGCTTTCTTT.

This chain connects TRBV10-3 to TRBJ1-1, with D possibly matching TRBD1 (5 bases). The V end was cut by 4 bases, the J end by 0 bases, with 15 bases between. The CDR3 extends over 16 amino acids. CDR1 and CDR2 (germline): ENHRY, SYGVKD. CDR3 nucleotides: TGTGCCATCAGTGGACCTCCAGGCAGGGTGAACACTGAAGCTTTCTTT. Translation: CAISGPPGRVNTEAFF.

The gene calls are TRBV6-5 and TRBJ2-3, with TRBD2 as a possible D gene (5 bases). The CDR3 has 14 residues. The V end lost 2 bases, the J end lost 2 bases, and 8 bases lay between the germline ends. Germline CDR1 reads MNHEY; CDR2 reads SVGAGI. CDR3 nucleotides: TGTGCCAGCAGTTACCGACTACCCACAGATACGCAGTATTTT. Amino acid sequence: CASSYRLPTDTQYF.

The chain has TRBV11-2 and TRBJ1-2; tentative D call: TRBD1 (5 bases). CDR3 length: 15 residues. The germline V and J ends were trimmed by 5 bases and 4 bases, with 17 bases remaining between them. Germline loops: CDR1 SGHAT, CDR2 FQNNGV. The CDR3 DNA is TGTGCCAGCAGCCGAGGGACGGTCTTTGGCTATGGCTACACCTTC. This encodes CASSRGTVFGYGYTF.

CDR3 nucleotide sequence: TGTGCCAGCAGTGAAGCTCAGGGTGAAGCTTTCTTT. It translates to CASSEAQGEAFF. This rearrangement joins TRBV2 to TRBJ1-1, with D perhaps TRBD1 (5 bases). The germline V gene encodes CDR1 SNHLY and CDR2 FYNNEI. Trimming pared 0 bases from V and 7 bases from J, leaving 6 bases between. This CDR3 is 12 amino acids long.

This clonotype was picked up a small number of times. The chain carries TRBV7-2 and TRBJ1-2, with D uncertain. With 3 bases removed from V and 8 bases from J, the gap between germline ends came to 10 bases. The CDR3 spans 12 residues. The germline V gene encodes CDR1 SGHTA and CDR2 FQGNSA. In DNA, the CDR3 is TGTGCCAGCAGCTTCCCATGGCGAGGCTACACCTTC. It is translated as CASSFPWRGYTF.

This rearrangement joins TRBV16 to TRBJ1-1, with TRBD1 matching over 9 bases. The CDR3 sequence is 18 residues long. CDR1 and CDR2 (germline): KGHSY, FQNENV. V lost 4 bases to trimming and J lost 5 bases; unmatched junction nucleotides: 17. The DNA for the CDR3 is TGTGCCAGCAGCCGTAATTGGACAGGGGTCGTTAGAGGGACTGAAGCTTTCTTT. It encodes CASSRNWTGVVRGTEAFF.

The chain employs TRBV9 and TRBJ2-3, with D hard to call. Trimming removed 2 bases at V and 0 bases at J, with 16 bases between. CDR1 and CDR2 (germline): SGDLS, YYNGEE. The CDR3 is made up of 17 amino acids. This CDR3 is CASSVTSARESTDTQYF. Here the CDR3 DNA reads TGTGCCAGCAGCGTCACCAGTGCTAGGGAAAGCACAGATACGCAGTATTTT.

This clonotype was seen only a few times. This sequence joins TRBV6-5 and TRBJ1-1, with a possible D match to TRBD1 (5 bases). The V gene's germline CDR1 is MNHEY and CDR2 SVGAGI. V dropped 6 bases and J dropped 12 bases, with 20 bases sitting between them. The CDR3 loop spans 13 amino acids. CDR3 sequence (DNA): TGTGCCAGCAGCCAACTGGGACGGCTGACGCCTTTCTTT. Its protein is CASSQLGRLTPFF.